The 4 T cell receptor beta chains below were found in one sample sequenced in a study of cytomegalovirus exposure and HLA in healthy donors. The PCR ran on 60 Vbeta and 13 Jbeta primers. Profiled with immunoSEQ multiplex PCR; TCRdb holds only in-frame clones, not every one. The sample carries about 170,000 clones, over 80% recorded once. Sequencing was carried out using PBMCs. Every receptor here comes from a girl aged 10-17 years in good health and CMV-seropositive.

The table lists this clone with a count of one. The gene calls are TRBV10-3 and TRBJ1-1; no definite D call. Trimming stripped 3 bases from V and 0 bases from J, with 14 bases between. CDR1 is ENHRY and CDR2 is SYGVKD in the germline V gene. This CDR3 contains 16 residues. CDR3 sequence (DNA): TGTGCCATCAGTGATCGAGGAGATCTAATGAACACTGAAGCTTTCTTT. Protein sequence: CAISDRGDLMNTEAFF.

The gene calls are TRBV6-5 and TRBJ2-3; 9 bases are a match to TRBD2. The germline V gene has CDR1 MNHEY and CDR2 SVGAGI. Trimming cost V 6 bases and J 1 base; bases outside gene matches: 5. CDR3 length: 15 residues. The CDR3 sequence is CASRLIAGGTDTQYF. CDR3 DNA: TGTGCCAGCAGGCTAATAGCGGGAGGCACAGATACGCAGTATTTT.

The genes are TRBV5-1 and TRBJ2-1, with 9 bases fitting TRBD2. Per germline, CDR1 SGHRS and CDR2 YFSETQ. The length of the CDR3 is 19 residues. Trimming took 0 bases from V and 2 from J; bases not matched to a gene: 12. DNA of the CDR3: TGCGCCAGCAGCTTGGCCGGCCTTTCTGGCGGGAGGGCCTACAATGAGCAGTTCTTC. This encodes CASSLAGLSGGRAYNEQFF.

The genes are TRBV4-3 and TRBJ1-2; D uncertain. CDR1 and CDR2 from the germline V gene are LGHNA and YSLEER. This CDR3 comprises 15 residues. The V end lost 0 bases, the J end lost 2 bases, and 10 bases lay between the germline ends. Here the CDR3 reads CASSQDRTGNYGYTF. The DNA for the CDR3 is TGCGCCAGCAGCCAAGATAGGACGGGAAACTATGGCTACACCTTC.